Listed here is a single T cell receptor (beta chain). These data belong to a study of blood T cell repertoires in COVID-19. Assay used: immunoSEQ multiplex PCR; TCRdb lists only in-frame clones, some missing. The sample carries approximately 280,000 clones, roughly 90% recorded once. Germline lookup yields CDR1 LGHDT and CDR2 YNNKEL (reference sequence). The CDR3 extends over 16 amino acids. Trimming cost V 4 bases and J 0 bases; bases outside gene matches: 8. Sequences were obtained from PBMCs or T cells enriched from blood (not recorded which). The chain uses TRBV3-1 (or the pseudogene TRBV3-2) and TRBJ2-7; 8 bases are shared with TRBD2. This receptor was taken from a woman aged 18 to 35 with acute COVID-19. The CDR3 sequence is CASSLPLADISYEQYF. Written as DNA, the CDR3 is TGTGCCAGCAGCCTCCCACTAGCGGACATCTCCTACGAGCAGTACTTC.